Each of the 13 T cell receptor beta chains below was sequenced from the same sample in a study of identical twins. Each CDR3 protein is one row after TCRdb ran MiXCR on the 5' RACE reads. The repertoire includes about 890,000 distinct CDR3 sequences, 9% to 15% of them detected once, and roughly 1.6% sits in the top ten. The data were also submitted as part of a second study, on yellow fever vaccine responses in identical twins.

Sequencing used PBMCs. The source is a woman younger than 35 in good health.

The genes are TRBV2 and TRBJ2-5; 7 bases match TRBD1. V lost 5 bases and J lost 5; bases outside the gene matches: 5. This CDR3 has 13 residues. CDR1 and CDR2 from the germline V gene are SNHLY and FYNNEI. CDR3 in DNA: TGTGCCAGCAGTCGACAGGGTCCGGAGACCCAGTACTTC. It is translated as CASSRQGPETQYF.

This clonotype was counted only a few times. The CDR3, as DNA: TGTGCCAGCTCACCTGAGGACAGGGGGTCGAGCAATCAGCCCCAGCATTTT. It specifies CASSPEDRGSSNQPQHF. The gene calls are TRBV18 and TRBJ1-5; TRBD1 matches 10 bases. There are 17 residues in the CDR3. The junction had 6 bases not matched to a gene; V was cut back by 3 bases and J by 1 base. Germline loops: CDR1 KGHSH, CDR2 LQKENI. Drawing the rest from reference TRBV18 and TRBJ1-5, the complete variable domain is NAGVMQNPRHLVRRRGQEARLRCSPMKGHSHVYWYRQLPEEGLKFMVYLQKENIIDESGMPKERFSAEFPKEGPSILRIQQVVRGDSAAYFCASSPEDRGSSNQPQHFGDGTRLSIL.

CDR3: CASSYESSGRNEQFF. CDR3 sequence (DNA): TGTGCCAGCAGTTACGAGTCTAGCGGGAGGAATGAGCAGTTCTTC. V is TRBV6-5 and J is TRBJ2-1; 11 positions agree with TRBD2. The CDR3 totals 15 residues. Germline CDR1 MNHEY, CDR2 SVGAGI. With 2 bases clipped from V and 7 bases from J, the junction kept 4 bases outside the gene matches.

The rearrangement uses TRBV11-2 and TRBJ2-2; TRBD2 aligns across 10 bases. The CDR3 is made up of 16 amino acids. CDR1 is SGHAT and CDR2 is FQNNGV in the germline V gene. V dropped 3 bases and J dropped 5; count of bases not matched to a gene: 6. CDR3 sequence reads: CASSFEAGGPTGELFF. The DNA for the CDR3 is TGTGCCAGCAGCTTTGAAGCGGGGGGGCCGACCGGGGAGCTGTTTTTT.

This clonotype was seen repeatedly, ten times or more. This chain's CDR3 is CASSYSVRAGGTDTQYF. The CDR3 region has the DNA TGTGCCAGCAGTTACTCGGTTCGAGCGGGAGGCACAGATACGCAGTATTTT. The chain carries TRBV6-5 and TRBJ2-3; 8 nucleotides line up with TRBD2. CDR3 length: 17 amino acids. With V trimmed by 0 bases and J by 1 base, 6 bases remained unmatched. The germline V gene encodes CDR1 MNHEY and CDR2 SVGAGI.

This clonotype has a handful of counts. This sequence joins TRBV15 and TRBJ1-5; D is unresolved. The germline V gene has CDR1 LNHNV and CDR2 YYDKDF (reference sequence). This CDR3 region has 14 residues. The V end was cut by 1 base, the J end by 4 bases, with 8 bases between. The CDR3 protein is CATSRGWENQPQHF. As DNA, the CDR3 is TGTGCCACCAGCAGAGGATGGGAGAATCAGCCCCAGCATTTT.

This clonotype was observed a handful of times. The chain joins TRBV12-3 or TRBV12-4 to TRBJ2-7; 7 bases align to TRBD2. This CDR3 contains 15 residues. V lost 7 bases, J lost 4 bases, and 13 bases stayed unmatched. CDR3 sequence: CASTSRSSGSYEQYF. The CDR3 DNA is TGTGCCAGCACCTCTAGGTCTAGCGGTTCATACGAGCAGTACTTC.

This clonotype was counted only a few times. V gene TRBV5-1 combines with J gene TRBJ2-3; the match to TRBD2 covers 10 bases. This CDR3 is 16 amino acids long. CDR1 SGHRS and CDR2 YFSETQ come from the germline V gene. V shed 2 bases, J shed 0 bases, and the junction held 3 bases outside the gene matches. CDR3 bases: TGCGCCAGCAGCTTTAGCGGGGGGACTAGCACAGATACGCAGTATTTT. Its translation is CASSFSGGTSTDTQYF.

This rearrangement joins TRBV20-1 to TRBJ2-6, with 7 bases fitting TRBD1. Trimming took 3 bases from V and 1 from J; bases not matched to a gene: 9. The CDR3 totals 17 residues. CDR1 DFQATT and CDR2 SNEGSKA come from the germline V gene (reference sequence). CDR3 in DNA: TGCAGTGCTAGCCCAGACAGGGTCAGTTCTGGGGCCAACGTCCTGACTTTC. It codes for CSASPDRVSSGANVLTF.

V usage is TRBV6-2 or TRBV6-3 and J usage is TRBJ2-1, with 11 bases matching TRBD2. V was pared by 6 bases and J by 9 bases, with 10 bases of the junction left unmatched. Germline loops: CDR1 MNHEY, CDR2 SVGEGT. The CDR3 totals 15 residues. The CDR3 DNA reads TGTGCCAGCAGCACAACTAGCGGGGGATTGGGTGAGCAGTTCTTC. Protein product: CASSTTSGGLGEQFF.

This chain uses TRBV28 with TRBJ1-2; possible D gene TRBD1, 5 bases. V gave up 2 bases and J gave up 6 bases, with 16 bases separating them. CDR3 length equals 15 residues. CDR1 and CDR2 (germline): MDHEN, SYDVKM. DNA of the CDR3: TGTGCCAGCAGTTTACGGGGCAGGGAAGGCAATGGCTACACCTTC. It is translated as CASSLRGREGNGYTF.

This clonotype was seen a handful of times. This chain joins TRBV9 and TRBJ2-4, with D possibly being TRBD1 (5 bases). This CDR3 is built from 16 residues. Germline CDR1 SGDLS, CDR2 YYNGEE. V was trimmed by 3 bases and J by 2 bases, leaving 15 bases between them. The CDR3 DNA is TGTGCCAGCAGCGCCCGACCGCAGGGTTCCAAAAACATTCAGTACTTC. Amino acid sequence: CASSARPQGSKNIQYF.

The gene calls are TRBV20-1 and TRBJ1-2; 11 bases match TRBD1. After removal of 0 bases from V and 7 bases from J, the junction contained 10 bases not matched to a gene. Germline lookup yields CDR1 DFQATT and CDR2 SNEGSKA (reference sequence). The CDR3 spans 16 residues. CDR3 nucleotide sequence: TGCAGTGCTAGAGACCGGGGGACAGGGGGTACTATTGGCTACACCTTC. As protein: CSARDRGTGGTIGYTF.